This T cell receptor (beta chain) is from a study of blood T cells in healthy people across ages. Donors each provided around 9 milliliters of peripheral blood. For the second PCR, which ran for about 6 to 11 cycles, a sample-barcoded 5' primer and a J-beta primer mix were used. Each cDNA molecule received a tag from a template-switch adaptor that had 12 random nucleotides. Each CDR3 protein gets one entry after TCRdb re-called the 5' RACE reads with MiXCR. The sample has some 1.5 million distinct CDR3 sequences; approximately 42% are singletons. V dropped 2 bases and J dropped 5 bases, with 12 bases sitting between them. Germline loops: CDR1 LGHNT, CDR2 FRNRAP. This CDR3 region has 14 residues.

The gene calls are TRBV12-5 and TRBJ1-2; no definite D call. Specimen: blood. The sequence derives from a woman between 18 and 30 years old in good health. CDR3 region: CASGLWGSPYGYTF. The CDR3 bases are TGTGCTAGTGGTTTGTGGGGTTCCCCGTATGGCTACACCTTC.